This record looks at one T cell receptor (beta chain) sequence and its context. Everyone who took part was roughly 18 to 89 years old, and they came from about 25 US areas. These data are taken from a study of blood T cell repertoires in COVID-19. In the study overall: Acute-phase and convalescent COVID-19 samples originated in the United States, Italy and Spain.

Assay used: immunoSEQ multiplex PCR; TCRdb lists only in-frame clones, some missing. The repertoire holds about 440,000 clones, with 90% as singletons. Germline V gives CDR1 MDHEN, CDR2 SYDVKM. CDR3 size: 15 residues. V was cut by 7 bases and J by 0 bases, with 13 bases left in between. The TCR sequence derives from a man aged 18 to 30 who had recovered from COVID-19. Sequences were obtained from PBMCs or T cells enriched from blood (not recorded which). This chain joins TRBV28 and TRBJ1-5; D is perhaps TRBD1 (6 bases). In DNA form, the CDR3 reads TGTGCCAGCATAACAAGGACAGCTAGCAATCAGCCCCAGCATTTT. Translating it yields CASITRTASNQPQHF. Drawing the rest from reference TRBV28 and TRBJ1-5, the complete variable domain is DVKVTQSSRYLVKRTGEKVFLECVQDMDHENMFWYRQDPGLGLRLIYFSYDVKMKEKGDIPEGYSVSREKKERFSLILESASTNQTSMYLCASITRTASNQPQHFGDGTRLSIL.